This TCR beta chain was identified during a study of early T cells in non-severe SARS-CoV-2 infection. Study-wide context: Chains were unpaired, as sequencing was done on bulk RNA from unsorted whole blood.

Whole-study results and caveats: Lookups in VDJdb leaned toward anti-spike CD8 responses and missed private and CD4 specificities.

V lost 5 bases and J 1 base, leaving 8 bases between the germline ends. This CDR3 comprises 13 residues. Germline lookup yields CDR1 SGHDT and CDR2 YYEEEE. This clonotype showed up just a few times. Its cognate antigen is unknown. Attachment of unique molecular identifiers to individual cDNA molecules was performed. TCRdb re-analysed the 5' RACE reads in MiXCR, keeping a single row per CDR3 protein. This table has fewer than 55,000 distinct CDR3 sequences, roughly 7% appearing once. The J gene is TRBJ2-3, the V gene TRBV5-6; unclear D gene. The TCR was taken from an adult who was a healthcare worker with PCR-confirmed SARS-CoV-2 infection or an uninfected control (not recorded which). Sequenced input: whole blood. CDR3 region: CASRRTRTDTQYF. Written as DNA, the CDR3 is TGTGCCAGCAGACGGACCCGCACAGATACGCAGTATTTT.